A selection of T cell receptor beta chains follows, all from one sample in a study of blood T cell repertoires in COVID-19. Sequencing was performed with immunoSEQ multiplex PCR; in TCRdb, only in-frame clones are kept and a portion is missing. The sample shows fewer than 100,000 clones, about 90% of them seen only once. The sequencing sample was made of peripheral blood. The receptors were sampled from a man in his 70s with acute or convalescent COVID-19. CDR3s include the opening cysteine and the closing phenylalanine or tryptophan. A D gene is named only where the DNA matches it firmly. Rows give clone size only sometimes, using once, few, many, or a class for an expanded clone.

abundance	v_gene	j_gene	d_gene	CDR3nt	CDR3aa
.	TRBV11-3	TRBJ1-1	.	TGTGCCAGCAGCTTTCACAGGAGTACTGAAGCTTTCTTT	CASSFHRSTEAFF
.	TRBV15	TRBJ1-5	.	TGTGCCACCAGCAGCAACGGGAGGGGCAAGGATCAGCCCCAGCATTTT	CATSSNGRGKDQPQHF
.	TRBV7-2	TRBJ1-2	.	TGTGCCAGCAGCTTTAACTCAAACTATGGCTACACCTTC	CASSFNSNYGYTF
.	TRBV27	TRBJ1-1	.	TGTGCCAGCAGTTGGGGGGGGACTTTAATGAACACTGAAGCTTTCTTT	CASSWGGTLMNTEAFF
.	TRBV12-5	TRBJ2-7	TRBD1	TGTGCTAGTGGGGCTCACCGGACAGGGGTCTACGAGCAGTACTTC	CASGAHRTGVYEQYF
.	TRBV2	TRBJ1-1	TRBD1	TGTGCCAGCAGTGAAGCGCGGGCAGGGGGACCTGAAGCTTTCTTT	CASSEARAGGPEAFF
.	TRBV2	TRBJ2-7	TRBD1	TGTGCCAGCAGCGATGCCGGACAGGGAGCAGACGAGCAGTACTTC	CASSDAGQGADEQYF
few	TRBV19	TRBJ1-4	.	TGTGCCAGTAGTATGGGACTTGGTAATGAAAAACTGTTTTTT	CASSMGLGNEKLFF
.	TRBV19	TRBJ1-2	TRBD1	TGTGCCAGTAGTATAGGGGGGGACAGTCAGAGGAGTGGCTACACCTTC	CASSIGGDSQRSGYTF
.	TRBV7-2	TRBJ1-2	TRBD1	TGTGCCAGCAGCAGGGGACAGGGCAACTATGGCTACACCTTC	CASSRGQGNYGYTF
few	TRBV5-4	TRBJ1-6	.	TGTGCCAGCAGCTCAGGAGGACAGCCTAATTCACCCCTCCACTTT	CASSSGGQPNSPLHF
.	TRBV5-1	TRBJ2-7	TRBD2	TGCGCCAGCAGCTTGGATTGGGGGGGTGGAAGCGAGCAGTACTTC	CASSLDWGGGSEQYF
.	TRBV28	TRBJ1-2	.	TGTGCCAGCACAGGACAACATGGCTACACCTTC	CASTGQHGYTF
.	TRBV5-1	TRBJ2-3	TRBD2	TGCGCCAGCAGCCCTTGGGGCGGTGCGGGGGGACTCACAGATACGCAGTATTTT	CASSPWGGAGGLTDTQYF
.	TRBV12-3/TRBV12-4	TRBJ1-2	.	TGTGCCAGCACCGAGACACTGAACTATGGCTACACCTTC	CASTETLNYGYTF
.	TRBV30	TRBJ2-7	.	TGTGCCTGGAAACCCCCCGGACTGGTCTACGAGCAGTACTTC	CAWKPPGLVYEQYF
.	TRBV6-2/TRBV6-3	TRBJ1-5	.	TGTGCCAGCAGCATCGACAGCTATAGCAATCAGCCCCAGCATTTT	CASSIDSYSNQPQHF
.	TRBV5-4	TRBJ2-2	TRBD2	TGTGCCAGCAGCCCCATGCGGGGGGGCACCGGGGAGCTGTTTTTT	CASSPMRGGTGELFF
.	TRBV6-2/TRBV6-3	TRBJ1-5	TRBD1	TGTGCCAGCAGTTACTCCAGCCATTACAGGGGTGGCAATCAGCCCCAGCATTTT	CASSYSSHYRGGNQPQHF
.	TRBV19	TRBJ2-6	.	TGTGCCAGTATGGAGGCGACCTCTGGGGCCAACGTCCTGACTTTC	CASMEATSGANVLTF
.	TRBV2	TRBJ1-5	TRBD1	TGTGCCAGCACTCCCGACAGGGTTGGTAGCAATCAGCCCCAGCATTTT	CASTPDRVGSNQPQHF
.	TRBV5-1	TRBJ2-7	TRBD2	TGCGCCAGCAGCTTGGATAGCGGGGGGACACCCTACGAGCAGTACTTC	CASSLDSGGTPYEQYF
.	TRBV29-1	TRBJ2-7	TRBD2	TGCAGCGTTGGGACTAGCGCGAGCTACGAGCAGTACTTC	CSVGTSASYEQYF
.	TRBV7-9	TRBJ1-1	.	TGTGCCAGCAGCTCACGGAGAAAAAGGTCTGAAGCTTTCTTT	CASSSRRKRSEAFF
.	TRBV6-5	TRBJ1-2	.	TGTGCCAGCCATCTGGACACTGACTATGGCTACACCTTC	CASHLDTDYGYTF
.	TRBV10-1	TRBJ2-1	.	TGCGCCAGCAGTCCGGGACTGGGATCCTACAATGAGCAGTTCTTC	CASSPGLGSYNEQFF
.	TRBV7-9	TRBJ1-3	.	TGTGCCAGCAGCTTACTCAACTCCCTAAGCTCTGGAAACACCATATATTTT	CASSLLNSLSSGNTIYF